One sample yielded the 18 T cell receptor beta chains listed below, sequenced in a study of low-dose radiotherapy and immunotherapy resistance in tumors (dated by TCRdb to between 2020 and 2023). Sequencing was performed on an Illumina MiniSeq. TCRs were amplified for 20 to 25 PCR cycles with Phusion, using a constant-region primer paired with the adapter attached to the V primers. TCRdb ran its own pipeline on the public reads, namely fastp trimming at Q25 and MiXCR clone calling, and kept in-frame beta chains. When rows share a CDR3 protein, they turn into one entry using the most common DNA and genes. This sample is represented by about 50,000 distinct CDR3 sequences; approximately 10% of them were singletons. Approximately 6.2% of the sample rests with the top ten. Sample time point, as interpreted from the label and publication: before trial treatment. Sequenced material: PBMCs, taken before treatment. Receptor source: a female donor with ovarian cancer.

This clonotype was observed many times. The chain combines TRBV25-1 with TRBJ2-3, with TRBD1 matching over 10 bases. This CDR3 contains 14 residues. Germline trimming cut 5 bases from V and 3 bases from J; bases unmatched to any gene: 2. Germline V gene sequence: CDR1 MGHDK, CDR2 SYGVNS. The CDR3 region is CASSRGQGTDTQYF. DNA for the CDR3: TGTGCCAGCAGTCGGGGACAGGGGACAGATACGCAGTATTTT.

This clonotype was observed at least ten times. The chain is built from TRBV19 and TRBJ2-7; D perhaps matches TRBD1 (6 bases). The germline CDR1 and CDR2 sequences are LNHDA and SQIVND (reference sequence). V shed 5 bases and J shed 4 bases, with 18 bases lying between them. The length of the CDR3 is 15 residues. The CDR3 spells CASSLDGTPNYEQYF. DNA for the CDR3: TGTGCCAGTAGTCTCGACGGGACACCGAATTACGAGCAGTACTTC.

This clonotype was counted at least ten times. The chain links TRBV27 to TRBJ2-6; D is uncertain. The CDR3 extends over 12 amino acids. Germline V gives CDR1 MNHEY, CDR2 SMNVEV (reference sequence). CDR3 DNA: TGTGCTTCGGTAACTGGGGCCAACGTCCTGACTTTC. Protein product: CASVTGANVLTF.

This chain links TRBV9 with TRBJ2-3, with D perhaps TRBD2 (7 bases). V was clipped by 4 bases and J by 5 bases, with 20 bases between them. There are 16 residues in the CDR3. Germline loops: CDR1 SGDLS, CDR2 YYNGEE. The CDR3 loop reads CASSPFRGASRDTQYF. The CDR3 DNA reads TGTGCCAGCAGCCCCTTTCGGGGGGCCTCGAGAGATACGCAGTATTTT.

This clonotype came up many times. The V and J genes are TRBV18 and TRBJ1-5; possible D gene TRBD1, 5 bases. Trimming left V 2 bases short and J 11 bases short, with 10 bases between. CDR1 is KGHSH and CDR2 is LQKENI in the germline V gene. The CDR3 has 12 amino acids. DNA for the CDR3: TGTGCCAGCTCACCAGCCGGGGGGTCCCAGCATTTT. Protein sequence: CASSPAGGSQHF.

The sample holds many counts of this clonotype. The chain recombines TRBV27 with TRBJ2-3, with 13 nucleotides matching TRBD2. This CDR3 has 16 residues. V lost 5 bases to trimming and J lost 4 bases; unmatched junction nucleotides: 6. The germline gives CDR1 MNHEY, CDR2 SMNVEV (reference sequence). CDR3: CASSTLLAGGPDTQYF. The CDR3 nucleotides are TGTGCCAGCAGTACCCTACTAGCGGGGGGGCCAGATACGCAGTATTTT.

Points on this clonotype: This likely reflects a read error, since a far larger clone is one base away. This chain connects TRBV11-2 to TRBJ2-1, with D possibly being TRBD1 (6 bases). Looked up from germline, CDR1 is SGHAT and CDR2 is FQNNGV. The CDR3 length is 15 residues. Trimming left V 5 bases short and J 3 bases short, with 14 bases between. The CDR3 spells CASSTSIGGYNEQFF. The CDR3 DNA follows: TGTGCCAGCAGCACCTCGATAGGGGGCTACAATGAGCAGTTCTTC.

A single count supports this clonotype. A far larger clone is just one base off, so this is likely a read error. CDR3 loop: CASSLNRDRGHATNGKLFF. CDR3 DNA sequence: TGTGCCAGCAGTTTGAACCGGGACAGGGGTCATGCAACTAATGGAAAACTGTTTTTT. V gene TRBV26 combines with J gene TRBJ1-4; the table calls TRBD1, which could not be checked here. TRBV26 is designated a pseudogene. This CDR3 has 19 amino acids.

This clonotype was observed many times. The rearrangement uses TRBV6-1 and TRBJ1-5; D remains ambiguous. The germline V gene has CDR1 MNHNS and CDR2 SASEGT. Trimming pared 7 bases from V and 9 bases from J, leaving 13 bases between. CDR3 length: 12 amino acids. The CDR3 protein is CASNDLFWPQHF. The CDR3 DNA follows: TGTGCCAGCAATGACCTCTTTTGGCCCCAGCATTTT.

With respect to this clonotype: A read error may be the cause here, since a much bigger clone is one base away. The V and J genes are TRBV28 and TRBJ2-3; no firm D call. The CDR3 extends over 11 amino acids. CDR1 is MDHEN and CDR2 is SYDVKM in the germline V gene. Trimming cost V 8 bases and J 6 bases, with 9 bases left between them. In nucleotides, the CDR3 is TGTGCCAGCGGCTCTTGGGATACGCAGTATTTT. This translates into CASGSWDTQYF.

Turning to this clonotype: It is unclear where the CDR3 begins or ends on the DNA, so no DNA is shown, and the CDR3 is as TCRdb lists it. The J gene is TRBJ1-5, the V gene TRBV30; TRBD1 is the table's D call and was not checked against the DNA. The CDR3 contains 17 residues when both ends are counted. Germline CDR1 is GTSNPN and CDR2 is SVGIG (reference sequence). This CDR3 reads CAWSVRVGGGINQPRHF.

This clonotype was picked up a small number of times. The rearrangement links TRBV30 to TRBJ1-5; D may be TRBD1 (6 bases). The length of the CDR3 is 15 residues. From germline, CDR1 is GTSNPN and CDR2 SVGIG (reference sequence). V dropped 3 bases and J dropped 1 base, with 13 bases sitting between them. The CDR3 loop is CAWSPTGQSNQPQHF. The CDR3 DNA sequence: TGTGCCTGGAGCCCAACCGGACAGAGCAATCAGCCCCAGCATTTT.

This clonotype was observed many times. The chain links TRBV6-6 to TRBJ2-3, with no clear D. V was clipped by 5 bases and J by 5 bases, with 11 bases between them. The CDR3 extends over 13 amino acids. The germline V gene has CDR1 MNHNY and CDR2 SVGAGI (reference sequence). CDR3: CASSPVQRDTQYF. The CDR3 region has the DNA TGTGCCAGCAGTCCAGTTCAGAGAGATACGCAGTATTTT.

This clonotype was counted many times. The chain couples TRBV3-1 to TRBJ1-3, with D unclear. The CDR3 is 14 amino acids. The V gene's germline CDR1 is LGHDT and CDR2 YNNKEL (reference sequence). The V end lost 0 bases, the J end lost 3 bases, and 6 bases lay between the germline ends. The DNA for the CDR3 is TGTGCCAGCAGCCAAGAAACGGGTGGAAACACCATATATTTT. Translated: CASSQETGGNTIYF.

This clonotype was counted many times. The rearrangement uses TRBV6-2 or TRBV6-3 and TRBJ2-2; TRBD2 is a possible D gene (6 bases). CDR1 and CDR2 (germline): MNHEY, SVGEGT. The CDR3 length is 15 residues. V lost 5 bases and J 5 bases, leaving 15 bases between the germline ends. The CDR3: CASSAAGRGTGELFF. The CDR3 DNA reads as TGTGCCAGCAGTGCAGCGGGCCGTGGGACCGGGGAGCTGTTTTTT.

The table lists this clonotype with many counts. The rearrangement joins TRBV2 to TRBJ2-3; D uncertain. The CDR3 contains 16 residues. With 11 bases removed from V and 2 bases from J, the gap between germline ends came to 23 bases. Per the germline V gene, CDR1 is SNHLY and CDR2 is FYNNEI. CDR3 protein: CAGRFGLPRVTDTQYF. The CDR3 DNA sequence: TGTGCCGGACGCTTCGGGCTCCCCCGGGTCACAGATACGCAGTATTTT.

This clonotype was recorded at least ten times. The chain carries TRBV19 and TRBJ2-2; D not certain. The CDR3 spans 12 residues. Germline loops: CDR1 LNHDA, CDR2 SQIVND (reference sequence). V lost 3 bases and J 5 bases, leaving 4 bases between the germline ends. The CDR3 spells CASSMRTGELFF. The CDR3 coding sequence is TGTGCCAGTAGTATGCGAACCGGGGAGCTGTTTTTT.

This clonotype was seen many times. This chain uses TRBV5-1 with TRBJ2-3, with a tentative D call TRBD1 (6 bases). The CDR3 has 14 residues. The germline V gene has CDR1 SGHRS and CDR2 YFSETQ. V was clipped by 5 bases and J by 2 bases, with 12 bases between them. The CDR3 region is CASSYTGSTDTQYF. The CDR3 DNA follows: TGCGCCAGCAGTTACACAGGGTCCACAGATACGCAGTATTTT.